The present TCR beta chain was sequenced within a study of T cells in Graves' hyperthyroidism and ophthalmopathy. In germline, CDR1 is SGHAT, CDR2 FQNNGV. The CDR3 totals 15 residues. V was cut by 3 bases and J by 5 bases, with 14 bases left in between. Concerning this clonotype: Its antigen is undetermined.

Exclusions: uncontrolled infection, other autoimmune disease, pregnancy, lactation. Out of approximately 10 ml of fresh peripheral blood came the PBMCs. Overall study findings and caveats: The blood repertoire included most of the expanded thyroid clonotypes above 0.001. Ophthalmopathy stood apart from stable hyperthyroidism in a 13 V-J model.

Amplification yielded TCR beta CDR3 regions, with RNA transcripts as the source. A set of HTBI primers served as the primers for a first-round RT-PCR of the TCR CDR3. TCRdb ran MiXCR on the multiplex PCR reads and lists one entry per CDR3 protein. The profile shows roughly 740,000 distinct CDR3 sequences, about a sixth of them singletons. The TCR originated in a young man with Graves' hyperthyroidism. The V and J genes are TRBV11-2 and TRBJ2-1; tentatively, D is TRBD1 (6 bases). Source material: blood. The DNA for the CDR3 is TGTGCCAGCAGCTTGTTTGGGGGCTATAACAATGAGCAGTTCTTC. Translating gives CASSLFGGYNNEQFF. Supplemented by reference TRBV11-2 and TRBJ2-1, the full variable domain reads EAGVAQSPRYKIIEKRQSVAFWCNPISGHATLYWYQQILGQGPKLLIQFQNNGVVDDSQLPKDRFSAERLKGVDSTLKIQPAKLEDSAVYLCASSLFGGYNNEQFFGPGTRLTVL.